Listed below are T cell receptor beta chains from one sample, sequenced in a study of PD-L1 blockade in urothelial cancer. The protocol was immunoSEQ multiplex PCR, while the TCRdb copy is restricted to in-frame clones and leaves out a portion. The table has 43,000 or so clones, around 84% seen once. This specimen was PBMCs, taken around atezolizumab (anti-PD-L1) treatment. The receptor source for this set is a man in his sixties with urothelial cancer. The conserved cysteine and the conserved F or W are not part of the CDR3 here. The D gene is left open where the match is weak.

D gene,V gene,CDR3 protein
NA,TRBV28,ASLSPGEVIT
TRBD2,TRBV18,ASSPDPGLASNEQF
NA,TRBV29-1,SVEEGAMRGPYEQY
TRBD1,TRBV6-5,ASLGQGAGYT
NA,TRBV29-1,SPPPVLNSYEQY
NA,TRBV6-5,ASSYSGGRGQETQY
NA,TRBV28,ASSLELQPQH
NA,TRBV7-2,ASSPTPREQY
TRBD2,TRBV5-4,ASSSGLATDTQY
TRBD1,TRBV5-6,ASSLPGQGRGTQY
NA,TRBV6-1,ASSELIGHGELF
NA,TRBV28,ASIPRGRAGYT
NA,TRBV5-8,ASSLATGQYQETQY
TRBD1,TRBV7-2,ASSLQGANGYT
TRBD1,TRBV5-1,ASSSRGQGYQETQY
NA,TRBV5-8,ASSARGGRNTEAF
NA,TRBV27,ASSWAAGELF
NA,TRBV6-1,ASSQGPATSYGYT
TRBD1,TRBV19,ASMDREVGNQPQH
NA,TRBV5-1,ASRKRDTEAF
TRBD1,TRBV6-6,ASTDRVGNYEQY
TRBD2,TRBV28,ASSPMGLAAVSDTQY
TRBD2,TRBV5-1,ASSLVGGYHNEQF
NA,TRBV7-8,ASSFSQEPSSGNTIY
TRBD2,TRBV10-3,ASRGGAAETQY
NA,TRBV27,ASSFQKNTEAF
NA,TRBV4-1,ASSQDQTAGEQY
NA,TRBV27,ASSLSTSVETQY
NA,TRBV6-5,ASSYSPDLRGEAF
NA,TRBV27,ASSRRGGQETQY
TRBD1,TRBV2,ASSGDRRNTEAF
NA,TRBV18,ASSLGGESTEAF
NA,TRBV4-3,ASSQDFGGSTNEKLF
TRBD1,TRBV5-4,ASSSRDRGIPDTQY
NA,TRBV2,ASSDNRGMNTEAF
NA,TRBV18,ASSPAGPSYEQY
TRBD1,TRBV11-2,ASSLGTGFGEKLF
NA,TRBV2,ASRTEGNEQF
TRBD2,TRBV5-1,ASRELAGTPTDTQY
NA,TRBV2,ASSLDSYGYT
NA,TRBV7-2,ASSLVTGTGYGYT
TRBD2,TRBV28,ASRRSGGASHEQY
TRBD1,TRBV30,AWTQGQGLYGYT
TRBD1,TRBV5-1,ASSLEGADDEQF
TRBD1,TRBV7-2,ASSSTGGYGYT
NA,TRBV5-1,ASSLGNTYEQY
NA,TRBV2,ASSLAGGDYGYT
TRBD2,TRBV7-9,ASSLRPRGGYNEQF
NA,TRBV2,ASRRMDQPQH
NA,TRBV15,ATSNERVSYEQY
TRBD1,TRBV6-5,ASSRQGGQPQH
NA,TRBV29-1,SFRDKSYEQY
TRBD1,TRBV6-5,ASSKDRGPAF
TRBD2,TRBV11-2,ASSPERLAGDEQY
TRBD1,TRBV10-3,ATYGTGTQETQY